This entry concerns a single T cell receptor beta chain. No antigen is known for it. Within one base of it there is no much larger clone, and no base qualities were kept. Trimming costs V 6 bases and J 2 bases, and their ends lie 11 bases apart. From its cysteine to its phenylalanine, the CDR3 spans 15 amino acids. Only the CDR3 region is kept as DNA, spanning 45 bases read in frame from base 1. Peripheral blood CD8+ and CD4+ T cells from healthy donors, Susac syndrome patients and multiple sclerosis patients were profiled using high-throughput TCR beta sequencing. The multiple sclerosis controls were treatment-naive patients who had stable or active relapsing-remitting disease and met the revised McDonald criteria. Bulk CD8+ and CD4+ T cells were purified magnetically by negative isolation, whereas CD8+ TEMRA cells were enriched by FACS. Blood was drawn into EDTA tubes, processed within 24 hours, and PBMCs were isolated by density gradient centrifugation. PBMCs intended for TCR sequencing were cryopreserved in liquid nitrogen and were subsequently thawed in a 37 degrees C water bath. The sorted or isolated CD4+, CD8+ and CD8+ TEMRA cells had a purity of 90% or higher.

This entry is derived from a study of CD8 T cells in Susac syndrome (dated by TCRdb to between 2017 and 2020). About the study as a whole: The study used repertoire sequencing to test whether antigen drove CD8+ T cell activation and differentiation in Susac syndrome.

RNA was extracted with the RNeasy kit and 0.5 to 1 ug was reverse transcribed using random hexamers. The immunoSEQ multiplex PCR assay, which covers 54 Vbeta and 13 Jbeta segments, was used to amplify TCR beta CDR3 regions. PCR amplification bias was corrected using a synthetic template baseline for primer optimization and computational correction. On the study's bioinformatics: Reads were annotated to V, D and J genes per IMGT and analyzed with immunoSEQ Analyzer, keeping only productive sequences. Clonality was calculated as one minus the Shannon entropy normalized by log2 of the number of productive unique sequences. Public and private clones were assessed among the 100 most prevalent clones of each patient and control. Clones were defined as Susac-specific when absent from the healthy and MS cohorts, from fewer than 1,200 published viral clones and from other ImmuneACCESS disease sequences. TCRdb trimmed public reads at Q25 via fastp, called clones via MiXCR and kept in-frame beta chains. Rows with one shared CDR3 protein collapse into an entry with the most common genes and DNA. The V and J calls were determined by TCRdb, not by the authors. This sample holds approximately 230,000 distinct CDR3 sequences; 93% were observed only once. Around 0.067% of the sample comes from the top ten.

Study-wide findings and limitations: The number of individuals in the TCR sequencing and HLA analysis was recognized as being relatively small.

The clonotype originates from a human donor with multiple sclerosis. Sequencing was performed on CD4+ T cells from PBMCs. Recombination linked TRBV12-3 or TRBV12-4 to TRBJ2-6; 6 matching bases give a weak D call of TRBD1. Here is the DNA: TGTGCCAGCAGAAATGACAGGACTGGGGCCAACGTCCTGACTTTC. It translates to CASRNDRTGANVLTF.